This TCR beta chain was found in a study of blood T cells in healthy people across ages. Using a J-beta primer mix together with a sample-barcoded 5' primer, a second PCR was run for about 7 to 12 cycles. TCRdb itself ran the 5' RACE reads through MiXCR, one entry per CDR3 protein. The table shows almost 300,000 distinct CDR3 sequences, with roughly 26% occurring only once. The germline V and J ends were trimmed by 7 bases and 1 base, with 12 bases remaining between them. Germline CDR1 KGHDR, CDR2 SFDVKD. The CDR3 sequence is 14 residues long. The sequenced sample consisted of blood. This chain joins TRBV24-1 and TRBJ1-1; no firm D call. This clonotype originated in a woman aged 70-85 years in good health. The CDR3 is CATRGSGANTEAFF. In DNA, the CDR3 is TGTGCCACCAGGGGGTCGGGCGCGAACACTGAAGCTTTCTTT.